The present TCR beta chain was sequenced within a study of blood T cell repertoires in COVID-19. Background on the study: Whether acute or convalescent, the COVID-19 samples came from the United States, Italy and Spain. Nucleic acid was either cDNA or gDNA, and it came from T cells, B-cell-depleted T cells, or PBMCs.

CDR1 KGHSH and CDR2 LQKENI come from the germline V gene. The V end lost 3 bases, the J end lost 5 bases, and 16 bases lay between the germline ends. This CDR3 has 15 amino acids. As handled by the study authors: Estimation of nucleated cell counts relied on the amplification of reference gene primers. Only in-frame clones appear in the TCRdb table, and some are missing; sequencing was by immunoSEQ multiplex PCR. V and J calls and clone size are as listed in that table; D and trimming were resolved from the DNA. The repertoire holds around 320,000 clones, roughly 87% seen once, with around 2.1% in the top ten. In its sample, this clone was seen once.

The V call is TRBV18, the J call TRBJ1-2; possible D gene TRBD1, 5 bases. Sequenced input: peripheral blood. The receptor comes from a man aged 18-30 years with active or convalescent COVID-19. DNA of the CDR3: TGTGCCAGCTCACCCATTTTGGGGGGATCATATGGCTACACCTTC. Translation: CASSPILGGSYGYTF.